These T cell receptor beta chains were read from a single sample in a study of OX40 agonist ivuxolimab in advanced cancers. Profiled with immunoSEQ multiplex PCR; TCRdb holds only in-frame clones, not every one. The sample lists over 90,000 clones, roughly nine tenths occurring once. Sequencing was performed on CD4+ or CD8+ T cells sorted from blood, taken in a trial of the OX40 agonist ivuxolimab. The receptors come from an adult with an advanced solid tumor such as melanoma, head and neck, liver or kidney cancer. Each CDR3 is given with its conserved first and last residue. Fields, in order: CDR3 DNA, CDR3 protein, D gene, clone size, V gene, J gene. D genes are given only for firm matches. Some rows have no size entry. The others give once, few or many, or a class for an expanded clone.

DNA: TGTGCCAGCAGCTTAGTGGGCAGCTCCTACGAGCAGTACTTC
CDR3: CASSLVGSSYEQYF
D: .
size: .
V: TRBV7-2
J: TRBJ2-7

DNA: TGTGCCAGCAGGACTAGCGGGACCTACAATGAGCAGTTCTTC
CDR3: CASRTSGTYNEQFF
D: TRBD2
size: .
V: TRBV5-4
J: TRBJ2-1

DNA: TGTGCCTGGACCCAGGGGGCGGATGAAAAACTGTTTTTT
CDR3: CAWTQGADEKLFF
D: TRBD1
size: once
V: TRBV30
J: TRBJ1-4

DNA: TGCGCCAGCAGCTTGGGGACAGGGGGCTCAGCTTTCTTT
CDR3: CASSLGTGGSAFF
D: TRBD1
size: .
V: TRBV5-1
J: TRBJ1-1

DNA: TGTGCCAGCAGTTACTCGCATGGTGGAAAACTGTTTTTT
CDR3: CASSYSHGGKLFF
D: .
size: few
V: TRBV6-5
J: TRBJ1-4

DNA: TGTGCCAGCAGCCGCGGGACAGCGAACACTGAAGCTTTCTTT
CDR3: CASSRGTANTEAFF
D: TRBD1
size: .
V: TRBV4-2
J: TRBJ1-1

DNA: TGTGCCAGCAGCCCGGGGACTAGCGGGAACAATGAGCAGTTCTTC
CDR3: CASSPGTSGNNEQFF
D: TRBD2
size: .
V: TRBV7-2
J: TRBJ2-1

DNA: TGTGCCAGTAGACGGGACAGGGCTGCCTACACCTTC
CDR3: CASRRDRAAYTF
D: TRBD1
size: .
V: TRBV19
J: TRBJ1-2

DNA: TGCGCCAGCAGCCAACTACCCCAGGATACGCAGTATTTT
CDR3: CASSQLPQDTQYF
D: .
size: once
V: TRBV4-1
J: TRBJ2-3

DNA: TGCGCCAGAAGTCGGGAATACGGACCCGGGGAGCTGTTTTTT
CDR3: CARSREYGPGELFF
D: .
size: .
V: TRBV23-1
J: TRBJ2-2

DNA: TGTGCCAGCAGCGCCTACAGGGTAGGGAACACCGGGGAGCTGTTTTTT
CDR3: CASSAYRVGNTGELFF
D: .
size: .
V: TRBV7-8
J: TRBJ2-2

DNA: TGTGCCAGCTCGGCGGGACCCAATATTCCCTACGAGCAGTACTTC
CDR3: CASSAGPNIPYEQYF
D: .
size: .
V: TRBV18
J: TRBJ2-7

DNA: TGTGCCAGCAGTTACTCTGGACGGGGCAATCAGCCCCAGCATTTT
CDR3: CASSYSGRGNQPQHF
D: .
size: .
V: TRBV6-6
J: TRBJ1-5

DNA: TGTGCCAGCAGCTCCACCGGGGGCCCGACAGATACGCAGTATTTT
CDR3: CASSSTGGPTDTQYF
D: .
size: .
V: TRBV7-3
J: TRBJ2-3

DNA: TGTGCCAGCAGCGTGGACGGAAGTAACACTGAAGCTTTCTTT
CDR3: CASSVDGSNTEAFF
D: .
size: once
V: TRBV9
J: TRBJ1-1

DNA: TGTGCCAGCTCACCTCCCGACAAGAACACTGAAGCTTTCTTT
CDR3: CASSPPDKNTEAFF
D: .
size: .
V: TRBV18
J: TRBJ1-1

DNA: TGTGCCAGCAGCGCCGACAGACCGGGACTAGCGGGGGGGCCCCACGAGCAGTACTTC
CDR3: CASSADRPGLAGGPHEQYF
D: TRBD2
size: .
V: TRBV7-8
J: TRBJ2-7

DNA: TGTGCCAGCAGCTCAGGACGGAACTCTGGAAACACCATATATTTT
CDR3: CASSSGRNSGNTIYF
D: .
size: .
V: TRBV11-2
J: TRBJ1-3

DNA: TGTGCCAGCAGCTTAGATGGGCAGGGGGTGAATGAGCAGTTCTTC
CDR3: CASSLDGQGVNEQFF
D: TRBD1
size: .
V: TRBV7-9
J: TRBJ2-1

DNA: TGCAGTGCTCAGAGGGCCAATGAGCAGTTCTTC
CDR3: CSAQRANEQFF
D: .
size: .
V: TRBV20-1
J: TRBJ2-1

DNA: TGTGCCAGCAGCTTGGGCCCCCGGGACAATGAAAAACTGTTTTTT
CDR3: CASSLGPRDNEKLFF
D: .
size: .
V: TRBV5-6
J: TRBJ1-4

DNA: TGCGCCAGCAGCTTCCAGGCGTCATCTGGGGCCAACGTCCTGACTTTC
CDR3: CASSFQASSGANVLTF
D: .
size: few
V: TRBV5-1
J: TRBJ2-6

DNA: TGCAGCGTTGAACCCAGGGGAGGCTATGGCTACACCTTC
CDR3: CSVEPRGGYGYTF
D: .
size: .
V: TRBV29-1
J: TRBJ1-2

DNA: TGTGCCAGCAGCTTAGCCCGGGGGAATGAGCAGTTCTTC
CDR3: CASSLARGNEQFF
D: .
size: once
V: TRBV11-3
J: TRBJ2-1

DNA: TGTGCCAGCAGTTCCTCAGGGGGCGGGATGGGCAATCAGCCCCAGCATTTT
CDR3: CASSSSGGGMGNQPQHF
D: TRBD1
size: .
V: TRBV27
J: TRBJ1-5

DNA: TGTGCCAGCAGCTTGTATGGGGATAGGGCTGAAGCTTTCTTT
CDR3: CASSLYGDRAEAFF
D: .
size: .
V: TRBV5-8
J: TRBJ1-1

DNA: TGCAGCGTCCCGACTAGCGGGAGGGCCTCGTCCACAGATACGCAGTATTTT
CDR3: CSVPTSGRASSTDTQYF
D: TRBD2
size: .
V: TRBV29-1
J: TRBJ2-3

DNA: TGCGCCAGCAGAGACATTCAGGGTTACATTCAGTACTTC
CDR3: CASRDIQGYIQYF
D: .
size: medium-sized
V: TRBV5-1
J: TRBJ2-4